This T cell receptor (beta chain) was found in a study of long-term antiretroviral therapy in people with HIV. Germline assignment: CDR1 SQVTM and CDR2 ANQGSEA. This CDR3 region has 14 residues. The trim removed 6 bases at V and 5 bases at J, leaving 5 bases unmatched. This clone was observed a single time. Assay version v3.0 of immunoSEQ was used, and it was run at survey level. Assay used: immunoSEQ multiplex PCR; TCRdb lists only in-frame clones, some missing. The table shows about 10,000 clones, with more than 80% occurring only once. This sequence was found in a man aged 35 to 55 with HIV. Source: unsorted PBMCs, taken 0.7 years after starting antiretroviral therapy. The J gene is TRBJ2-5, the V gene TRBV29-1; the match to TRBD2 covers 14 bases. CDR3 sequence: CSVRLAGGGETQYF. CDR3 nucleotide sequence: TGCAGCGTACGACTAGCGGGAGGGGGGGAGACCCAGTACTTC.